This T cell receptor (beta chain) was sequenced during a study of chemoradiotherapy in HPV16-positive cancers. Study-wide context: Functional T-cell assays on a couple of HPV16-positive patients' cells defined candidate HPV-specific clones and common TCR motifs.

The study, taken as a whole, reports: Candidate HPV-specific clones and E7-related TCR motifs grew in tumor during treatment. Better recurrence-free survival went with HPV-responsive T-cell expansion in HPV16-positive patients.

TCRdb keeps only in-frame clones here, not all; method: immunoSEQ multiplex PCR. The sample holds about 66,000 clones, approximately 91% seen once. The CDR3 runs 15 residues. The germline CDR1 and CDR2 sequences are SGHRS and YFSETQ. The V gene end was trimmed by 1 base and the J gene end by 8 bases; junction bases not matched to a gene: 7. Turning to this clone: Its antigen is unknown.

Samples were taken several times over chemoradiotherapy. V usage is TRBV5-1 and J usage is TRBJ1-4, with 8 bases matching TRBD1. The receptor was isolated from a human donor with HPV-associated anogenital cancer. Sequencing was performed on blood, taken from a patient who underwent chemoradiotherapy. CDR3 region: CASSLNTGGLEKLFF. CDR3 coding DNA: TGCGCCAGCAGCTTGAACACAGGGGGTCTGGAAAAACTGTTTTTT.